The 8 T cell receptor beta chains given below trace back to one sample, sequenced in a study of cytomegalovirus exposure and HLA in healthy donors. Primers: 60 Vbeta forward and 13 Jbeta reverse. Sequencing was performed with immunoSEQ multiplex PCR; in TCRdb, only in-frame clones are kept and a portion is missing. Of 150,000 to 200,000 clones in the sample, more than 80% are singletons; the top ten hold 0.65%. What was sequenced was PBMCs. These receptors came from a boy between 5 and 17 years old in good health and CMV-seronegative.

The chain joins TRBV7-2 to TRBJ2-1; 9 bases fit TRBD2. V was clipped by 1 base and J by 6 bases; unmatched bases: 7. CDR3 size: 16 residues. Germline-derived CDR1 and CDR2 are SGHTA and FQGNSA. The CDR3 is CASSLVLGGGANEQFF. The CDR3 coding sequence is TGTGCCAGCAGCTTAGTCTTAGGCGGGGGGGCCAATGAGCAGTTCTTC.

V gene TRBV5-4 combines with J gene TRBJ1-2; the D gene is possibly TRBD1 (5 bases). The germline CDR1 and CDR2 sequences are SGHNT and YYREEE (reference sequence). V was clipped by 2 bases and J by 4 bases, with 18 bases between them. The CDR3 runs to 16 residues. CDR3 DNA sequence: TGTGCCAGCAGCTTCATGGGGTCAGGGTTGGGCTATGGCTACACCTTC. Encoded protein: CASSFMGSGLGYGYTF.

The J gene is TRBJ2-7, the V gene TRBV6-5; no firm D call. Germline V gives CDR1 MNHEY, CDR2 SVGAGI. The CDR3 has 14 amino acids. The germline V and J ends were trimmed by 0 bases and 2 bases, with 8 bases remaining between them. CDR3 protein: CASSYSYDAYEQYF. As DNA, the CDR3 is TGTGCCAGCAGTTACTCCTATGATGCCTACGAGCAGTACTTC.

This chain connects TRBV19 to TRBJ1-1, with 7 nucleotides matching TRBD1. The junction had 1 base not matched to a gene; V was cut back by 3 bases and J by 3 bases. In germline, CDR1 is LNHDA, CDR2 SQIVND (reference sequence). The CDR3 has 13 residues. The CDR3, as DNA: TGTGCCAGTAGTATTACAGGGGACACTGAAGCTTTCTTT. It encodes CASSITGDTEAFF.

V usage is TRBV7-9 and J usage is TRBJ2-5; TRBD1 matches 9 bases. Germline CDR1 is SEHNR and CDR2 is FQNEAQ (reference sequence). The V gene end was trimmed by 2 bases and the J gene end by 4 bases; junction bases not matched to a gene: 2. CDR3 length: 14 residues. The CDR3 here is CASSLNRGRETQYF. The CDR3 nucleotides read TGTGCCAGCAGCTTAAACAGGGGGCGAGAGACCCAGTACTTC.

The table lists this clone with a count of one. In nucleotides, the CDR3 is TGTGCCAGCAGCTTGGCCCCATTGCGGGGAGCCTACGAGCAGTACTTC. Translation gives CASSLAPLRGAYEQYF. The chain recombines TRBV5-4 with TRBJ2-7; the D gene is possibly TRBD2 (6 bases). Trimming stripped 0 bases from V and 2 bases from J, with 15 bases between. The CDR3 totals 16 residues. The germline V gene has CDR1 SGHNT and CDR2 YYREEE (reference sequence).

CDR3 nucleotide sequence: TGTGCCAGCAGAACCGAGGGTCCCACTGAAGCTTTCTTT. Translated: CASRTEGPTEAFF. The chain uses TRBV28 and TRBJ1-1, with D hard to call. This CDR3 comprises 13 residues. Germline V gives CDR1 MDHEN, CDR2 SYDVKM. V lost 6 bases and J 4 bases, leaving 12 bases between the germline ends.

This clone was recorded once. V gene TRBV27 combines with J gene TRBJ2-7; the match to TRBD1 covers 7 bases. CDR1 and CDR2 from the germline V gene are MNHEY and SMNVEV (reference sequence). Trimming removed 3 bases from V and 0 bases from J; junction bases left unmatched: 5. This CDR3 region has 15 residues. CDR3 region: CASSLEGDSSYEQYF. CDR3 DNA: TGTGCCAGCAGTTTGGAAGGGGACAGCTCCTACGAGCAGTACTTC.